Below are 24 T cell receptor beta chains sequenced from a single sample in a study of cytomegalovirus exposure and HLA in healthy donors. Use of 60 Vbeta and 13 Jbeta primers characterized the PCR. The repertoire was sequenced with immunoSEQ multiplex PCR; TCRdb's copy has only in-frame clones and lacks some. Of around 140,000 clones listed, around 78% are singletons. The sequenced sample consisted of PBMCs. These receptors were collected from a woman between 18 and 29 years old in good health and CMV-seropositive.

This clone showed up just a few times. The chain combines TRBV18 with TRBJ1-2; D is ambiguous. Germline CDR1 reads KGHSH; CDR2 reads LQKENI. CDR3 size: 15 residues. V lost 1 base to trimming and J lost 9 bases, with 18 bases between them. CDR3 amino acids: CASSPLRTAHRRYTF. CDR3 nucleotide sequence: TGTGCCAGCTCACCACTTCGTACAGCCCATAGACGCTACACCTTC.

This chain connects TRBV14 to TRBJ1-1; the match to TRBD1 covers 8 bases. The CDR3 is 16 amino acids. The J segment lost 4 bases and the V segment lost 0 bases, leaving 7 bases of the junction unmatched. CDR1 and CDR2 (germline): SGHDN, FVKESK. The CDR3 region has the DNA TGTGCCAGCAGCCAAGAACGGACAGGGCTATTCACTGAAGCTTTCTTT. This sequence encodes CASSQERTGLFTEAFF.

This rearrangement joins TRBV5-1 to TRBJ1-1; TRBD1 is a possible D gene (5 bases). V lost 4 bases and J lost 1, with 17 bases in between. The CDR3 has 16 residues. Per the germline V gene, CDR1 is SGHRS and CDR2 is YFSETQ. CDR3 residues: CASSPNRQGTNTEAFF. Here the CDR3 DNA reads TGCGCCAGCAGCCCTAATAGGCAGGGCACGAACACTGAAGCTTTCTTT.

V gene TRBV19 combines with J gene TRBJ2-3, with TRBD2 matching over 13 bases. With V trimmed by 5 bases and J by 3 bases, 8 bases remained unmatched. CDR1 and CDR2 (germline): LNHDA, SQIVND (reference sequence). This CDR3 is built from 17 residues. The CDR3 DNA is TGTGCCAGTAGTGAGCGAACTAGCGGGGGGGCTACAGATACGCAGTATTTT. Protein sequence: CASSERTSGGATDTQYF. Full variable domain (outside the CDR3, taken from reference TRBV19 and TRBJ2-3): DGGITQSPKYLFRKEGQNVTLSCEQNLNHDAMYWYRQDPGQGLRLIYYSQIVNDFQKGDIAEGYSVSREKKESFPLTVTSAQKNPTAFYLCASSERTSGGATDTQYFGPGTRLTVL.

This clone was seen at least ten times. V gene TRBV25-1 combines with J gene TRBJ1-5; TRBD1 might be the D (6 bases). The CDR3 has 14 residues. Trimming stripped 1 base from V and 6 bases from J, with 10 bases between. Per germline, CDR1 MGHDK and CDR2 SYGVNS. This CDR3 is CASSEFGGSQPQHF. DNA for the CDR3: TGTGCCAGCAGTGAATTTGGGGGCAGTCAGCCCCAGCATTTT. Filled out from reference TRBV25-1 and TRBJ1-5, the complete variable domain reads EADIYQTPRYLVIGTGKKITLECSQTMGHDKMYWYQQDPGMELHLIHYSYGVNSTEKGDLSSESTVSRIRTEHFPLTLESARPSHTSQYLCASSEFGGSQPQHFGDGTRLSIL.

CDR3 DNA: TGCAGCGTTGTTTTCAACACAGATACGCAGTATTTT. It encodes CSVVFNTDTQYF. V usage is TRBV29-1 and J usage is TRBJ2-3; no reliable D call. The CDR3 covers 12 residues. Per the germline V gene, CDR1 is SQVTM and CDR2 is ANQGSEA. Trimming removed 4 bases at V and 2 bases at J, with 7 bases between.

The chain carries TRBV6-4 and TRBJ1-1; D not certain. Deletions cut 4 bases from V and 1 base from J, with 7 bases between. Germline assignment: CDR1 MRHNA and CDR2 SNTAGT. The CDR3 loop spans 13 amino acids. CDR3 in amino acids: CASSVRRNTEAFF. Written as DNA, the CDR3 is TGTGCCAGCAGTGTCCGTCGGAACACTGAAGCTTTCTTT.

The chain has TRBV6-6 and TRBJ2-1, with 14 bases aligning to TRBD2. CDR3 length equals 16 residues. Germline V gene data show CDR1 as MNHNY and CDR2 as SVGAGI (reference sequence). J was trimmed by 7 bases and V by 5 bases; bases with no gene match: 7. CDR3 in amino acids: CASSLTGTSGGNEQFF. The CDR3 region has the DNA TGTGCCAGCAGTCTCACCGGGACTAGCGGGGGAAATGAGCAGTTCTTC.

The chain employs TRBV11-2 and TRBJ2-2, with a tentative D call TRBD1 (6 bases). The germline V gene encodes CDR1 SGHAT and CDR2 FQNNGV. The V gene lost 3 bases and the J gene lost 5 bases, with 7 bases spanning the gap. This CDR3 comprises 13 residues. CDR3 sequence: CASSFQGTGELFF. The CDR3 region has the DNA TGTGCCAGCAGCTTCCAGGGGACCGGGGAGCTGTTTTTT.

The chain couples TRBV28 to TRBJ2-1; 8 nucleotides line up with TRBD2. The V and J ends lost 5 bases and 7 bases, in that order; junction bases with no gene match: 7. Germline lookup yields CDR1 MDHEN and CDR2 SYDVKM. The CDR3 has 14 amino acids. Here the CDR3 reads CASSPGTRGNEQFF. In nucleotides, the CDR3 is TGTGCCAGCAGTCCGGGGACTAGGGGGAATGAGCAGTTCTTC.

The V and J genes are TRBV5-3 and TRBJ2-7; 8 nucleotides align to TRBD1. TRBV5-3 carries the ORF label, with uncertain function. V shed 4 bases, J shed 5 bases, and the junction held 11 bases outside the gene matches. The CDR3 contains 15 residues. The CDR3 bases are TGTGCCAGAAGCCACCGGACAGGGTTGGTCGACGAGCAGTACTTC. It specifies CARSHRTGLVDEQYF.

The rearrangement joins TRBV19 to TRBJ2-5, with D possibly being TRBD1 (5 bases). Per the germline V gene, CDR1 is LNHDA and CDR2 is SQIVND (reference sequence). V shed 5 bases and J shed 4 bases, with 11 bases lying between them. The CDR3 sequence is 13 residues long. CDR3 nucleotide sequence: TGTGCCAGTAGTGACCGACAGCGAGAGACCCAGTACTTC. Residues: CASSDRQRETQYF.

This sequence joins TRBV19 and TRBJ1-2, with D maybe TRBD1 (6 bases). Germline V gives CDR1 LNHDA, CDR2 SQIVND (reference sequence). Trimming removed 4 bases at V and 4 bases at J, with 16 bases between. CDR3 length: 15 amino acids. The CDR3 loop reads CASSTATGFLYGYTF. In nucleotides, the CDR3 is TGTGCCAGTAGTACCGCAACAGGGTTCCTCTATGGCTACACCTTC.

The chain links TRBV4-3 to TRBJ2-7, with a tentative D call TRBD1 (6 bases). CDR1 and CDR2 (germline): LGHNA, YSLEER. V was cut by 7 bases and J by 5 bases, with 33 bases left in between. CDR3 size: 19 residues. This CDR3 is CASTQFHPPQGLRRDEQYF. The CDR3 DNA is TGCGCCAGCACTCAGTTTCACCCCCCACAGGGCCTCCGGCGGGACGAGCAGTACTTC.

This sequence joins TRBV11-2 and TRBJ2-7; the match to TRBD2 covers 7 bases. Looked up from germline, CDR1 is SGHAT and CDR2 is FQNNGV. J lost 8 bases, V lost 0 bases, and 7 bases had no gene match. The CDR3 totals 14 residues. The CDR3 region is CASSLDIVTSKQYF. The CDR3 coding sequence is TGTGCCAGCAGCTTAGACATCGTGACTAGCAAGCAGTACTTC.

CDR3 residues: CASSLVAGGNNEQFF. The CDR3 DNA follows: TGTGCCAGCAGCTTAGTAGCGGGGGGAAACAATGAGCAGTTCTTC. The V gene is TRBV7-8, the J gene TRBJ2-1; TRBD2 matches at 10 bases. V dropped 1 base and J dropped 5; count of bases not matched to a gene: 2. Germline assignment: CDR1 SGHVS and CDR2 FQNEAQ. CDR3 length: 15 residues.

The chain is built from TRBV29-1 and TRBJ2-5; 10 positions agree with TRBD1. This CDR3 spans 14 amino acids. The ends lost 8 bases at V and 4 bases at J; junction bases unmatched: 10. CDR1 and CDR2 from the germline V gene are SQVTM and ANQGSEA. The CDR3 bases are TGCAGCCTACGCCGGGACAGGGGCGGAGAGACCCAGTACTTC. This encodes CSLRRDRGGETQYF.

This chain uses TRBV30 with TRBJ1-6; 8 nucleotides match TRBD1. CDR3 length equals 14 residues. Germline V CDR1 and CDR2: GTSNPN, SVGIG (reference sequence). V gave up 5 bases and J gave up 10 bases; unmatched junction bases: 10. The CDR3 spells CAWAGQGLLSPLHF. Written as DNA, the CDR3 is TGTGCCTGGGCCGGACAGGGCCTATTGTCACCCCTCCACTTT. The complete variable domain, with remaining parts taken from reference TRBV30 and TRBJ1-6, reads SQTIHQWPATLVQPVGSPLSLECTVEGTSNPNLYWYRQAAGRGLQLLFYSVGIGQISSEVPQNLSASRPQDRQFILSSKKLLLSDSGFYLCAWAGQGLLSPLHFGNGTRLTVT.

This clone was counted between two and nine times. The chain is built from TRBV6-1 and TRBJ2-1; no clear D gene. The CDR3 contains 13 residues. The germline gives CDR1 MNHNS, CDR2 SASEGT. V lost 7 bases and J 7 bases, leaving 14 bases between the germline ends. This CDR3 reads CASTVRLWNEQFF. As DNA, the CDR3 is TGTGCCAGCACCGTCAGGCTGTGGAATGAGCAGTTCTTC.

The rearrangement links TRBV11-2 to TRBJ1-1; 7 bases are shared with TRBD1. The V segment lost 6 bases and the J segment 0 bases; nucleotides outside the gene matches: 10. This CDR3 region has 16 residues. Germline CDR1 reads SGHAT; CDR2 reads FQNNGV. Here the CDR3 DNA reads TGTGCCAGCAGTACTCGGGCGACAGGGTTGAACACTGAAGCTTTCTTT. It encodes CASSTRATGLNTEAFF. Together with reference TRBV11-2 and TRBJ1-1, the CDR3 gives the full variable domain: EAGVAQSPRYKIIEKRQSVAFWCNPISGHATLYWYQQILGQGPKLLIQFQNNGVVDDSQLPKDRFSAERLKGVDSTLKIQPAKLEDSAVYLCASSTRATGLNTEAFFGQGTRLTVV.

This clone was counted between two and nine times. J is TRBJ1-2 and V is TRBV5-4; D is perhaps TRBD1 (6 bases). Germline CDR1 is SGHNT and CDR2 is YYREEE (reference sequence). V lost 4 bases and J 0 bases, leaving 13 bases between the germline ends. CDR3 length: 15 residues. DNA for the CDR3: TGTGCCAGCAGCCCCCAGGACAGCCCTAACTATGGCTACACCTTC. It codes for CASSPQDSPNYGYTF. The full variable domain, in which reference TRBV5-4 and TRBJ1-2 provide the parts outside the CDR3, is ETGVTQSPTHLIKTRGQQVTLRCSSQSGHNTVSWYQQALGQGPQFIFQYYREEENGRGNFPPRFSGLQFPNYSSELNVNALELDDSALYLCASSPQDSPNYGYTFGSGTRLTVV.

The V call is TRBV4-1, the J call TRBJ2-3, with D possibly matching TRBD2 (6 bases). The CDR3 contains 16 residues. CDR1 is MGHRA and CDR2 is YSYEKL in the germline V gene. Trimming removed 4 bases from V and 1 base from J, with 15 bases in between. CDR3 nucleotide sequence: TGCGCCAGCAGCCCAGGGCCGGCTAGCGGCACAGATACGCAGTATTTT. As protein: CASSPGPASGTDTQYF.

The chain carries TRBV29-1 and TRBJ1-3; D is unresolved. Germline CDR1 and CDR2: SQVTM and ANQGSEA. The V gene lost 7 bases and the J gene lost 0 bases, with 10 bases spanning the gap. This CDR3 comprises 13 residues. CDR3 DNA: TGCAGCGCCTCACAGAGCTCTGGAAACACCATATATTTT. Translating gives CSASQSSGNTIYF.

The J gene is TRBJ2-5, the V gene TRBV7-8; 11 bases are a match to TRBD2. V trimming: 5 bases; J trimming: 5 bases; junction bases outside the gene matches: 10. The CDR3 is 16 amino acids. Germline assignment: CDR1 SGHVS and CDR2 FQNEAQ. The CDR3 DNA reads as TGTGCCAGCAGCGCCCTTAGCGGGGGGGCGGGGGAGACCCAGTACTTC. Translated: CASSALSGGAGETQYF.